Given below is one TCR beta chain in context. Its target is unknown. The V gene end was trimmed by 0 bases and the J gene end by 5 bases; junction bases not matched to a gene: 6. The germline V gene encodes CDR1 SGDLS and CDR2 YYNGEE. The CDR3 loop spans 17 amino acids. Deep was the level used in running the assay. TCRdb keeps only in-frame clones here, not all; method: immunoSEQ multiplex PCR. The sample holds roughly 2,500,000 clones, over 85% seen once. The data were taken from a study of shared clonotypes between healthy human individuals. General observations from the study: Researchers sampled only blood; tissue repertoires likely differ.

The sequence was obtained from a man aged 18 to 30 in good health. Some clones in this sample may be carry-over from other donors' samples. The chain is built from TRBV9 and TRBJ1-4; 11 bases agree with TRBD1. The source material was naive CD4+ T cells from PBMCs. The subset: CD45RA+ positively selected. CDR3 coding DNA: TGTGCCAGCAGCGTAGGTGGGACAGGGGGACAAAATGAAAAACTGTTTTTT. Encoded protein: CASSVGGTGGQNEKLFF.